This record looks at one T cell receptor beta chain sequence and its context. No cognate antigen has been identified for it. Base quality data are lacking; no much larger clone is found one base away. Receptors were amplified or captured by RT-PCR. The run used an Illumina HiSeq 2500. The public reads were quality trimmed at Q25 with fastp and then assembled into clones with MiXCR by TCRdb, keeping productive beta chains. Every distinct CDR3 protein forms one entry, paired with its most common genes and DNA. A total of some 710 distinct CDR3 sequences appear in this sample, about nine tenths of them only once. The ten largest make up 6.4% of the sample. The sample comes from a study of yellow fever vaccine responses in identical twins (dated 2018 in TCRdb). About the full investigation: The study precisely tracked vaccine-responding T cell clones in identical twins. Summary of the overall study and its limitations: The authors reported that the T cell response to vaccination in identical twins appeared partly convergent and partly personalized.

CDR1 SGHAT and CDR2 FQDESV were looked up in the germline V gene (reference sequence). V drops 8 bases and J drops 3 bases, leaving 16 bases in between. The CDR3 has 14 amino acids, counting the end cysteine and phenylalanine. Here the CDR3 DNA is all that survives: 42 bases in frame from base 1. The sample here was T cells from blood (PBMCs), unsorted or a sorted subset (not recorded which), taken before or after yellow fever vaccination (not recorded which). This receptor chain uses TRBV11-1 and TRBJ1-2; confidence is insufficient to name the D gene. This clonotype was obtained from a female donor who received the yellow fever vaccine. The encoded CDR3 is CASGPGQTHYGYTF. The DNA reads TGTGCCAGCGGTCCCGGGCAGACCCACTATGGCTACACCTTC.